One TCR beta chain is described in this entry. This specimen comes from a study of shared clonotypes between healthy human individuals. The data were produced by immunoSEQ multiplex PCR, yet TCRdb's version contains in-frame clones alone and is incomplete. The top ten hold over 9.5% of the sample, which has approximately 500,000 clones, over 70% seen once. The sample was PBMCs. The TCR sequence derives from a woman aged 40 to 50 in good health. Some clones in this sample may be carry-over from other donors' samples.

The CDR3 region is CASSLAAGRDGYTF. DNA for the CDR3: TGTGCCAGCAGCTTAGCGGCAGGGAGAGATGGCTACACCTTC. The chain recombines TRBV7-9 with TRBJ1-2; TRBD1 is a possible D gene (5 bases). V shed 0 bases and J shed 6 bases, with 11 bases lying between them. This CDR3 has 14 amino acids. Germline loops: CDR1 SEHNR, CDR2 FQNEAQ (reference sequence).